This TCR beta chain was captured by sequencing in a study of long-term antiretroviral therapy in people with HIV (dated by TCRdb to between 2021 and 2024). As for the study more broadly: Collection of the earliest samples took place about a decade ahead of the 2015 WHO recommendation for immediate ART, at a time when ART was typically delayed until CD4 counts fell. A retrospective serial study tested whether ART initiation and durable HIV suppression were associated with changes in peripheral blood TRB repertoire composition and diversity. From some 33 adults with confirmed HIV infection, the cohort provided under 250 cryopreserved PBMC samples, gathered serially across a mean of around six years (range 1-12). Among the 30 or so participants with HIV, over nine were female. Test extractions of a monoclonal T-cell line alongside about 30 polyclonal samples showed no cross-contamination during QIAcube processing.

The immunoSEQ hsTCRB v3.0 assay was used at survey level resolution for TRB variable region sequencing. The targeted TRB sequencing depth was roughly 40,000-55,000 T-cell genomes per sample. TRB libraries were pooled and sequenced on an Illumina MiSeq using a v3 150-cycle kit. The published analysis was carried out like this. Analysis of repertoires was carried out in R inside a reproducible Nextflow workflow spanning QC, data transformation and analysis. LymphoSeq2, an R package for exploring AIRR-Seq data, was used to implement the custom analyses. After excluding a few samples that yielded fewer than 5000 total TRB sequences, fewer than 200 HIV repertoires remained for analysis. Among the 180 to 200 HIV repertoires that were kept, around 59 were collected before ART initiation and more than 120 were collected after ART initiation. Repertoires were downsampled to 5000 TRB nucleotide sequences, and summary statistics were averaged over 100 downsampling iterations. TRB sequences were retained for analysis only if CDR3 regions of at least seven amino acids were present. Diversity was assessed using a clonality score derived from Shannon entropy and using the Gini coefficient. In the repertoire networks, any two of the top 5000 CDR3 amino acid sequences were linked whenever the two sequences differed by an edit distance of one. For TRB CDR3 amino acid sequences, GLIPH2 was used to predict antigen specificity groups and MHC restriction. CDR3 amino acid sequences were matched against VDJdb and McPAS-TCR to flag known CMV, EBV, HIV or tissue antigen associations. Pre-ART, post-ART and control groups were compared with Wilcoxon signed-rank tests and Holm-Bonferroni correction. TCRdb provides this immuneACCESS table in a form limited to in-frame rearrangements. Some clones are lacking; in checked studies, under half of them reflect an unresolved V gene, and why the rest are absent is not known. V and J calls and clone size are those listed in that table; D and trimming were worked out from the DNA. This sample lists around 19,000 clones; roughly 84% were detected once. About 10% of the sample belongs to the ten largest clones.

Study-wide findings and limitations: Since PBMC availability was limited, sequencing covered only the TCR beta chain, with no alpha chain pairing. The samples span the years 2004 to 2017, and the ART regimens used at that time may not be as effective as current regimens. Narrower CDR3 length ranges were observed in HIV repertoires than in controls, and an antigen-experienced repertoire with only a slight naive shift after ART was suggested by the network structure. Inferences about post-ART repertoire changes are limited because no data were available on ART adherence, viral resistance or therapy changes. The repertoire was dominated across all time points by expanded TRB clones identified before ART initiation, although this dominance was seen to fluctuate and to decrease in many PLHIV after ART. ART initiation was associated with a significant increase in TRB diversity, but diversity stayed significantly below transplant donor controls even after long-term ART. Because pre-ART samples had limited cell numbers, profiling was done on unsorted PBMC rather than on sorted CD4+ and CD8+ T cells.

Participants were included only if at least one PBMC sample before ART initiation and at least two post-ART samples were available. All participants with HIV were treated in the United States of America. Before DNA extraction, cryopreserved samples containing about 0.9-10 million PBMC were thawed and washed. At the time of the earliest PBMC sample for each participant with HIV, ages ranged from roughly 23 to 60 years. Per participant, PBMC samples came from 1-4 timepoints prior to ART initiation and 2-8 timepoints following ART initiation, for a median of 7 samples. Serial HIV viral load, CD4+ T-cell count, ART history and demographic data were obtained for every participant. Genomic DNA was extracted from unsorted PBMC with a Qiagen kit on a QIAcube, with processing performed in batches of 12 samples. This clone appeared a single time. It lacks a known antigen. Per-base qualities were not stored, and no clone one base away is much larger.

Trimming takes 0 bases from V and 1 base from J, and the germline ends sit 4 bases apart. CDR3 length: 13 amino acids, cysteine to phenylalanine. The DNA shown is the 39-base CDR3, in frame from base 1. CDR1 and CDR2 are drawn from the germline V gene (reference sequence): SGHAT, FQDESV. The receptor was isolated from a middle-aged man with HIV. This receptor chain uses TRBV11-1 and TRBJ2-7; the D gene lacks a confident call. This specimen consisted of unsorted PBMCs, obtained about 2.5 years after starting antiretroviral therapy. The DNA reads as follows: TGTGCCAGCAGCTTAGCGGGGTCCTACGAGCAGTACTTC. The translation is CASSLAGSYEQYF.